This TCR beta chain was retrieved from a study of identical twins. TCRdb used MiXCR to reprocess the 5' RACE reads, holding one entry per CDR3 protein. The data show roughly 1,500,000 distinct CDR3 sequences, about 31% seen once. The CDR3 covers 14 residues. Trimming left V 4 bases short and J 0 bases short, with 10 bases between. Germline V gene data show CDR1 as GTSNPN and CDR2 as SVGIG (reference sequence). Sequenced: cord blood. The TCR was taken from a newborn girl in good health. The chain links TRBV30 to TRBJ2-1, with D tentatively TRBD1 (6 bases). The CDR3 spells CAWTGVSSYNEQFF. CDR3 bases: TGTGCCTGGACAGGGGTATCCTCCTACAATGAGCAGTTCTTC.